Listed below are T cell receptor beta chains from one sample, sequenced in a study of brain T cells in children with intractable seizures. Sequenced by immunoSEQ multiplex PCR; TCRdb stores in-frame clones only, minus some. Here the sample spans some 20,000 clones, 94% being singletons. The material was peripheral blood, obtained at surgery. The receptors were sampled from a boy aged 10-17 years with focal cortical dysplasia and intractable seizures. Both conserved end residues are part of each CDR3. Each record gives: V gene, clone size, D gene, J gene, CDR3 DNA, CDR3 protein. The D gene is left open where the match is weak. The size of a clone is reported for some rows only, either as once, few or many, or as a class for expanded clones.

v_call: TRBV11-2; clone_size: NA; d_call: NA; j_call: TRBJ2-1; cdr3_nt: TGTGCCAGCAGCTTAGTCGCCGGGACCAATGGAAATGAGCAGTTCTTC; cdr3_aa: CASSLVAGTNGNEQFF
v_call: TRBV29-1; clone_size: NA; d_call: NA; j_call: TRBJ2-3; cdr3_nt: TGCAGCGTTGAAGATGGCGTCAGGGTAGGAGATACGCAGTATTTT; cdr3_aa: CSVEDGVRVGDTQYF
v_call: TRBV4-1; clone_size: NA; d_call: TRBD1; j_call: TRBJ1-1; cdr3_nt: TGCGCCAGCAGCCAAGTCGGACAGGGTGCCACTGAAGCTTTCTTT; cdr3_aa: CASSQVGQGATEAFF
v_call: TRBV6-4; clone_size: NA; d_call: NA; j_call: TRBJ1-1; cdr3_nt: TGTGCCAGCAGTGCTTCGGGGGGGGAGGACACTGAAGCTTTCTTT; cdr3_aa: CASSASGGEDTEAFF
v_call: TRBV27; clone_size: NA; d_call: TRBD1; j_call: TRBJ2-3; cdr3_nt: TGTGCCAGCAGTCTTCTCTTTGGACAGGCGCCAGATACGCAGTATTTT; cdr3_aa: CASSLLFGQAPDTQYF
v_call: TRBV2; clone_size: once; d_call: NA; j_call: TRBJ2-3; cdr3_nt: TGTGCCAGCAGTGGTGGACGGACCACAGATACGCAGTATTTT; cdr3_aa: CASSGGRTTDTQYF
v_call: TRBV28; clone_size: NA; d_call: NA; j_call: TRBJ1-2; cdr3_nt: TGTGCCAGCAGTTTCCGCGGAGGAGATGGCTACACCTTC; cdr3_aa: CASSFRGGDGYTF
v_call: TRBV20-1; clone_size: NA; d_call: NA; j_call: TRBJ2-3; cdr3_nt: TGCAGTGCTAAGCGGAATACGCAGTATTTT; cdr3_aa: CSAKRNTQYF
v_call: TRBV27; clone_size: NA; d_call: NA; j_call: TRBJ2-7; cdr3_nt: TGTGCCAGCAGGGGGCTCTCCTACGAGCAGTACTTC; cdr3_aa: CASRGLSYEQYF
v_call: TRBV28; clone_size: NA; d_call: TRBD1; j_call: TRBJ2-7; cdr3_nt: TGTGCCAGCAGTTTGAGAACAGGGGACGAGCAGTACTTC; cdr3_aa: CASSLRTGDEQYF
v_call: TRBV5-1; clone_size: NA; d_call: NA; j_call: TRBJ1-4; cdr3_nt: TGCGCCAGCAGCTTCTCGCAAGCTAATGAAAAACTGTTTTTT; cdr3_aa: CASSFSQANEKLFF
v_call: TRBV24-1; clone_size: NA; d_call: NA; j_call: TRBJ1-1; cdr3_nt: TGTGCCACCAGCTTGGGCACTGAAGCTTTCTTT; cdr3_aa: CATSLGTEAFF
v_call: TRBV5-1; clone_size: NA; d_call: NA; j_call: TRBJ1-1; cdr3_nt: TGCGCCAGCAGCCCACAGCTGAACACTGAAGCTTTCTTT; cdr3_aa: CASSPQLNTEAFF
v_call: TRBV10-1; clone_size: NA; d_call: NA; j_call: TRBJ1-1; cdr3_nt: TGCGCCAGCAGCCCCGGCCCCCGGAACACTGAAGCTTTCTTT; cdr3_aa: CASSPGPRNTEAFF